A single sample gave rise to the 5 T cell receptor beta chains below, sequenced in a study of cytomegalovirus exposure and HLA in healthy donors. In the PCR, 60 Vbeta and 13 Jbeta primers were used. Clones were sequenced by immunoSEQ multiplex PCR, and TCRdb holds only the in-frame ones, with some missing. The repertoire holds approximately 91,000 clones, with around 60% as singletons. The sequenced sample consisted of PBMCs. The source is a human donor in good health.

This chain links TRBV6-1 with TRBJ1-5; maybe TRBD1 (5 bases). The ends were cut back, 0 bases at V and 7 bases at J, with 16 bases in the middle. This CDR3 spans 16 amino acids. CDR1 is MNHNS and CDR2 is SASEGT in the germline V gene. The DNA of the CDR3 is TGTGCCAGCAGTGAAGCGAATACCCGGGAGGGGCAGCCCCAGCATTTT. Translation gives CASSEANTREGQPQHF.

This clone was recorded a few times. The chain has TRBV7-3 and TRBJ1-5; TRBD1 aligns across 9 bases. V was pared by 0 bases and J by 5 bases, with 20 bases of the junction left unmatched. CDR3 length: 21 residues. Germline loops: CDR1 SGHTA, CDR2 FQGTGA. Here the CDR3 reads CASSLTIGGTGKKFWHQPQHF. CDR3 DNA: TGTGCCAGCAGCTTAACGATCGGTGGGACAGGGAAGAAGTTTTGGCATCAGCCCCAGCATTTT. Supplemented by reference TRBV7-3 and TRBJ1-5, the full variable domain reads GAGVSQTPSNKVTEKGKYVELRCDPISGHTALYWYRQSLGQGPEFLIYFQGTGAADDSGLPNDRFFAVRPEGSVSTLKIQRTERGDSAVYLCASSLTIGGTGKKFWHQPQHFGDGTRLSIL.

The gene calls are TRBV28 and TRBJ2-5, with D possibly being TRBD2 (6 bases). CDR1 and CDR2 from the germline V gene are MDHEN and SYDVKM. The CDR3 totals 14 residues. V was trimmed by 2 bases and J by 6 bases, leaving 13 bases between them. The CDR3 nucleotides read TGTGCCAGCAGTTTAGGGACTTTTCCGCAGACCCAGTACTTC. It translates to CASSLGTFPQTQYF. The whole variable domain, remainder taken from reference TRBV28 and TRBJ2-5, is DVKVTQSSRYLVKRTGEKVFLECVQDMDHENMFWYRQDPGLGLRLIYFSYDVKMKEKGDIPEGYSVSREKKERFSLILESASTNQTSMYLCASSLGTFPQTQYFGPGTRLLVL.

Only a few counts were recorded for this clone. The CDR3 region has the DNA TGTGCCAGCACCCCGTGGGGACAGACGAATTCACCCCTCCACTTT. Translation gives CASTPWGQTNSPLHF. V gene TRBV6-1 combines with J gene TRBJ1-6, with TRBD1 identical over 7 bases. Germline values: CDR1 MNHNS, CDR2 SASEGT. The CDR3 is 15 residues long. V shed 7 bases and J 7 bases; nucleotides not matched to a gene: 10.

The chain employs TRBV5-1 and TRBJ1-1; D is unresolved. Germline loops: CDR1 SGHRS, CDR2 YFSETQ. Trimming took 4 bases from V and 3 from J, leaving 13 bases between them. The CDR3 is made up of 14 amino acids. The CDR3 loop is CASSNQLVDTEAFF. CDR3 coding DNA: TGCGCCAGCAGCAACCAGTTGGTTGACACTGAAGCTTTCTTT.